Below, one T cell receptor (beta chain) is given with its context. This clonotype appeared a few times. This clone's antigen is unknown. No much larger clone exists at a distance of one base, and base qualities are not known. Set within a cohort of healthcare workers in London, UK, this nested case-control study involved weekly PCR testing of nasopharyngeal swabs along with blood sampling. Between 23 and 31 March 2020, the week of the UK lockdown, healthcare workers were enrolled and then followed up weekly for as long as 16 weeks. The data are from a study of early T cells in non-severe SARS-CoV-2 infection (dated by TCRdb to 2020 to 2022). For the study in its entirety: Bulk RNA from unsorted whole blood was used for TCR sequencing, so alpha and beta chains could not be paired.

Results the study describes overall, beyond this receptor: Matching against VDJdb was skewed toward anti-spike CD8 responses, likely underestimated virus-specific expansions, and missed private and CD4 specificities.

Libraries were built with 5' RACE. The sample was run on a NextSeq 500. To correct for sequencing error and PCR bias, the TCR library protocol tagged individual cDNA molecules with unique molecular identifiers. Sequencing covered both TCR alpha and beta chains, and within each sample the abundances of alpha and beta sequences were tightly co-correlated. The paper's data handling went like this. V gene, J gene and CDR3 annotation of TCR sequences was performed with Decombinator V4. TCRs were defined as expanded if a significant change between any two time points was detected under a Poisson model with p below 0.0001. TCR abundances were normalised to the total number of TCRs sequenced in each sample and reported as counts per million. TRAV1-2 paired with TRAJ12, TRAJ20 or TRAJ33 defined MAIT TCRs, while TRAV10 paired with TRAJ18 defined iNKT TCRs. VDJdb, accessed on 1 November 2021, was searched for TCRs annotated for CMV, EBV and SARS-CoV-2, and TCRs annotated for more than one antigen were excluded. In TCRdb, the public reads were trimmed at Q25 with fastp and aligned with MiXCR, with productive beta chains retained. Rows are unified per CDR3 protein, each entry keeping the most common DNA and genes. The V and J calls were not made by the authors but by TCRdb's processing. Present in this sample are tens of thousands of distinct CDR3 sequences, roughly 8.7% of which were seen just once. The ten largest account for approximately 4% of the sample.

At the junction V is shortened by 5 bases and J by 5 bases; bases outside the gene matches: 4. From cysteine to phenylalanine, the CDR3 is 13 amino acids long. Here the CDR3 DNA is all that survives: 39 bases in frame from base 1. The material sequenced was whole blood, taken at baseline. The chain is made from TRBV12-3 or TRBV12-4 and TRBJ2-5, with 8 middle bases fitting TRBD2. The TCR originated in an adult who was a healthcare worker with PCR-confirmed SARS-CoV-2 infection or an uninfected control (not recorded which). CDR3 protein: CASSSGSRETQYF. The sequenced DNA is TGTGCCAGCAGTAGCGGGAGCAGGGAGACCCAGTACTTC.